Presented here are 6 T cell receptor beta chains from one specimen sequenced in a study of cytomegalovirus exposure and HLA in healthy donors. The PCR contained 60 Vbeta and 13 Jbeta primers. TCRdb's copy holds only in-frame clones and misses some; the assay was immunoSEQ multiplex PCR. Its listing shows 90,000 to 130,000 clones. The sample consisted of PBMCs. The source is a man between 40 and 49 years old in good health and CMV-seropositive.

The rearrangement joins TRBV28 to TRBJ2-5; a weak D match, TRBD2 (6 bases). This CDR3 has 14 amino acids. V was shortened by 2 bases and J by 5 bases, with 12 bases between the two germline ends. Germline V CDR1 and CDR2: MDHEN, SYDVKM. CDR3 sequence (DNA): TGTGCCAGCAGTTTAGGAGGGAGGTTGGAGACCCAGTACTTC. The encoded protein is CASSLGGRLETQYF.

V usage is TRBV7-8 and J usage is TRBJ2-7, with TRBD1 identical over 9 bases. The ends lost 3 bases at V and 4 bases at J; junction bases unmatched: 10. Germline CDR1 and CDR2: SGHVS and FQNEAQ. The CDR3 consists of 16 residues. CDR3 DNA: TGTGCCAGCAGCTTTTCCGGACAGGGGTTCGGGTACGAGCAGTACTTC. Translating gives CASSFSGQGFGYEQYF.

The chain uses TRBV6-6 and TRBJ2-5; D is ambiguous. The CDR3 runs to 13 residues. The germline V gene encodes CDR1 MNHNY and CDR2 SVGAGI (reference sequence). With 5 bases removed from V and 0 bases from J, the gap between germline ends came to 7 bases. In nucleotides, the CDR3 is TGTGCCAGCAGTCTCCAGAACCAAGAGACCCAGTACTTC. It codes for CASSLQNQETQYF.

V usage is TRBV5-8 and J usage is TRBJ1-5; weak D call: TRBD1 (5 bases). The CDR3 has 15 amino acids. Germline loops: CDR1 SGHTS, CDR2 YDEGEE. Trimming shortened V by 0 bases and J by 6 bases, and 13 bases separated the two germline ends. CDR3 nucleotides: TGTGCCAGCAGCTTGGACGGCAGGGTGGCTCAGCCCCAGCATTTT. It specifies CASSLDGRVAQPQHF.

The CDR3 region has the DNA TGTGCCAGCAGTTCCCTACTAGCGGGATCACACTACGAGCAGTACTTC. Translated, it gives CASSSLLAGSHYEQYF. The chain has TRBV2 and TRBJ2-7, with 10 nucleotides matching TRBD2. This CDR3 contains 16 residues. Trimming at V came to 5 bases and at J to 3 bases, leaving 10 bases not matched to a gene. Germline values: CDR1 SNHLY, CDR2 FYNNEI. Together with reference TRBV2 and TRBJ2-7, the CDR3 gives the full variable domain: EPEVTQTPSHQVTQMGQEVILRCVPISNHLYFYWYRQILGQKVEFLVSFYNNEISEKSEIFDDQFSVERPDGSNFTLKIRSTKLEDSAMYFCASSSLLAGSHYEQYFGPGTRLTVT.

This sequence joins TRBV10-3 and TRBJ1-5, with 12 bases lining up with TRBD1. The CDR3 sequence is 15 residues long. V lost 6 bases and J lost 3; bases outside the gene matches: 3. Germline assignment: CDR1 ENHRY and CDR2 SYGVKD. CDR3 bases: TGTGCCATCAGCGAGGGACAGGGGGCCAATCAGCCCCAGCATTTT. Its protein product is CAISEGQGANQPQHF.